These 5 T cell receptor beta chains were all obtained from the same sample, sequenced in a study of cytomegalovirus exposure and HLA in healthy donors. The PCR had 60 Vbeta and 13 Jbeta primers. The repertoire was sequenced with immunoSEQ multiplex PCR; TCRdb's copy has only in-frame clones and lacks some. Counted here are about 210,000 clones, about 75% occurring once; the ten biggest clones make up about 2%. The sample consisted of PBMCs. These receptors were taken from a male donor in good health and CMV-seronegative.

The chain links TRBV28 to TRBJ1-4, with 9 bases that match TRBD1. V shed 2 bases and J 5 bases; nucleotides not matched to a gene: 9. This CDR3 region has 17 residues. Germline CDR1 and CDR2: MDHEN and SYDVKM. The CDR3 coding sequence is TGTGCCAGCAGTTTAGGGACAGGGAGTTTACGGAATGAAAAACTGTTTTTT. Protein: CASSLGTGSLRNEKLFF.

The chain recombines TRBV27 with TRBJ1-5; D uncertain. This CDR3 contains 13 residues. The germline CDR1 and CDR2 sequences are MNHEY and SMNVEV (reference sequence). The germline V and J ends were trimmed by 6 bases and 3 bases, with 9 bases remaining between them. The DNA for the CDR3 is TGTGCCAGCAGATCGGGGTACAATCAGCCCCAGCATTTT. Translating it yields CASRSGYNQPQHF.

This clone was seen a handful of times. V and J are TRBV19 and TRBJ1-4; 9 nucleotides line up with TRBD1. CDR3 length equals 13 residues. The germline V gene encodes CDR1 LNHDA and CDR2 SQIVND (reference sequence). The V and J ends lost 8 bases and 10 bases, in that order; junction bases with no gene match: 8. CDR3 sequence (DNA): TGTGCCAGTCATCCCGACAGGGGGGGAAAACTGTTTTTT. Protein: CASHPDRGGKLFF.

The genes are TRBV7-9 and TRBJ1-4; TRBD1 aligns across 8 bases. CDR1 SEHNR and CDR2 FQNEAQ come from the germline V gene (reference sequence). The length of the CDR3 is 16 residues. Trimming took 5 bases from V and 0 from J; bases not matched to a gene: 5. CDR3 in amino acids: CASSTGTGATNEKLFF. As DNA, the CDR3 is TGTGCCAGCAGCACAGGGACAGGCGCAACTAATGAAAAACTGTTTTTT.

This chain links TRBV18 with TRBJ2-2; D gene unclear. With 7 bases removed from V and 1 base from J, the gap between germline ends came to 10 bases. CDR3 size: 14 residues. Germline-derived CDR1 and CDR2 are KGHSH and LQKENI. The DNA for the CDR3 is TGTGCCAGCTTAGAGATCCGGAACACCGGGGAGCTGTTTTTT. It specifies CASLEIRNTGELFF.